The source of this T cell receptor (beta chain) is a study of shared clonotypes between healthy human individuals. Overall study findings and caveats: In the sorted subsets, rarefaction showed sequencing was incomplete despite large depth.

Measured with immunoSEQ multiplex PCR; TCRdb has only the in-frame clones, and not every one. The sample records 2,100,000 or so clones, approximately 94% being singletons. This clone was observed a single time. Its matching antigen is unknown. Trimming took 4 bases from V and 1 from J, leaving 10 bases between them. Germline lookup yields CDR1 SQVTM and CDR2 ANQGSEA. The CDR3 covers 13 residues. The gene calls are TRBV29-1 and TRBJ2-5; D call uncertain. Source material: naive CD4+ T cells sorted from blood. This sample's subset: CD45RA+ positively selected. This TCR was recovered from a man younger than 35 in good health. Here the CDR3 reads CSVGYSLQETQYF. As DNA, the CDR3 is TGCAGCGTTGGATATTCCCTCCAAGAGACCCAGTACTTC.